At least ten counts were recorded for the clone carrying this T cell receptor beta chain. Its antigen is unknown. Researchers took RNA transcripts and amplified the TCR beta CDR3 regions from them. First-round RT-PCR targeting the TCR CDR3 was performed with the HTBI primer set. TCRdb independently ran MiXCR on the multiplex PCR reads; one entry per CDR3 protein. The sample has about 620,000 distinct CDR3 sequences, around 15% seen once. Exclusion criteria comprised uncontrolled infection, other autoimmune disease, pregnancy or lactation. Together with thyroid ultrasound, orbital computed tomography, serum thyroxine and TRAb, clinical symptoms were used for diagnoses. Germline loops: CDR1 SGHRS, CDR2 YFSETQ. This CDR3 contains 15 residues. Trimming pared 0 bases from V and 1 base from J, leaving 7 bases between. These data belong to a study of T cells in Graves' hyperthyroidism and ophthalmopathy. Overall study context: Any treatment followed the collection of peripheral blood at initial diagnosis.

Study observations and caveats: Peripheral blood also featured most of the thyroid clonotypes expanded above 0.001.

This sequence was found in a woman younger than 45 with Graves' hyperthyroidism. V gene TRBV5-1 combines with J gene TRBJ2-2, with D uncertain. Sample: blood. This chain's CDR3 is CASSLGDVNTGELFF. The CDR3 DNA reads TGCGCCAGCAGCTTGGGAGATGTGAACACCGGGGAGCTGTTTTTT.